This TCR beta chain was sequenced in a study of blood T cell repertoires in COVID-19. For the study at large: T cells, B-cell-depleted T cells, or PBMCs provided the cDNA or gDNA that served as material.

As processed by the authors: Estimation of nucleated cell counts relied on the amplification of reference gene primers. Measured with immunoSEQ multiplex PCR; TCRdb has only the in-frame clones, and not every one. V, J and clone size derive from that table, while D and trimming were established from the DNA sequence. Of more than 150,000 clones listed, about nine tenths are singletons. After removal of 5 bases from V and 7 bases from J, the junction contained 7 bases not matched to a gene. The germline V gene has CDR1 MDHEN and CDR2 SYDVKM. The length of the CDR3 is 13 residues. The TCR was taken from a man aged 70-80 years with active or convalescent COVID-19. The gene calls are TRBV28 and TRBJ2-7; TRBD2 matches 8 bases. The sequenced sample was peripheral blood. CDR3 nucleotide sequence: TGTGCCAGCAGTCTTAGCGGGGCGGGAGAGCAGTACTTC. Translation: CASSLSGAGEQYF.